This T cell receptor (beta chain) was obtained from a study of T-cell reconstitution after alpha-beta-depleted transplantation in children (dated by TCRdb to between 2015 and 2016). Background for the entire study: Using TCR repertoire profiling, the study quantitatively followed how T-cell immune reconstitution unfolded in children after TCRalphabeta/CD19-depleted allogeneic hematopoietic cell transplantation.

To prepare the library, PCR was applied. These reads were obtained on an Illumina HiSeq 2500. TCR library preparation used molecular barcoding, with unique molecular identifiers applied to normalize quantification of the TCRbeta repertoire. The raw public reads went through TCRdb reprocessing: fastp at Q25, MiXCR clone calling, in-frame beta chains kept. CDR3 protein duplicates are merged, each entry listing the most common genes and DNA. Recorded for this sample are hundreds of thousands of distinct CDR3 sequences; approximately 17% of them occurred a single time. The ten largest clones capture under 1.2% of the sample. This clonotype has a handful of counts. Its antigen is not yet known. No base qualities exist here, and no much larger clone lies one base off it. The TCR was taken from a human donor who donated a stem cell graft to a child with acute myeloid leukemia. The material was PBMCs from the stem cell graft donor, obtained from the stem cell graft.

The DNA sequence is as follows: TGTGCCAGCAGCCAATACAGGGAGAATCAGCCCCAGCATTTT. It encodes CASSQYRENQPQHF. Rearrangement joined TRBV4-2 to TRBJ1-5; possibly the D gene is TRBD1, per 6 matching bases. Sequences LGHNA (CDR1) and YNFKEQ (CDR2) are obtained from the germline V gene. Between the V and J ends, shortened by 2 bases and 4 bases respectively, the junction contains 9 bases. Counted from cysteine to phenylalanine, this CDR3 has 14 amino acids. Just the 42-base CDR3 DNA is kept, in frame starting at base 1.